This T cell receptor (beta chain) comes out of a study of blood T cell repertoires in COVID-19. In the original analysis: Quantification of nucleated cells was approximated via reference gene primer amplification. This table comes from immunoSEQ multiplex PCR, and its TCRdb copy is limited to in-frame clones, with some not included. The V and J calls and clone size were taken over from that table, and D and trimming were inferred from the DNA. There are about 280,000 clones in the sample; roughly 87% occur only once, and 9% to 9.5% lies in the top ten. Germline CDR1 reads SGHRS; CDR2 reads YFSETQ. Trimming pared 4 bases from V and 4 bases from J, leaving 14 bases between. The CDR3 length is 14 residues.

V and J are TRBV5-1 and TRBJ1-1; the D gene is possibly TRBD1 (5 bases). The receptor was derived from a man younger than 35 with active or convalescent COVID-19. Sequencing was performed on peripheral blood. The CDR3: CASSRGEDVTEAFF. As DNA, the CDR3 is TGCGCCAGCAGCCGAGGGGAGGACGTCACTGAAGCTTTCTTT.